The source of this T cell receptor beta chain is a study of CD8 T cells in Susac syndrome. Findings and limits, study-wide: The study conceded that relatively few individuals underwent its TCR sequencing and HLA analysis.

The authors reverse transcribed roughly 0.5 to 1 ug RNA with random hexamers. Using its own MiXCR run on the immunoSEQ multiplex PCR reads, TCRdb lists one record per CDR3 protein. The table has under 95,000 distinct CDR3 sequences, around 94% seen once. The CDR3 contains 14 residues. Trimming took off 5 bases at V and 6 bases at J, with 16 bases between the two ends. CDR1 is SGHTA, CDR2 FQGNSA, per germline. Comments on this clonotype: The antigen remains unidentified.

The authors sequenced TCR beta from blood CD8+ and CD4+ T cells. The receptor comes from a human donor with Susac syndrome. This chain links TRBV7-2 with TRBJ1-2, with a weak D call TRBD1 (5 bases). Sequenced material: CD4+ T cells from PBMCs. Here the CDR3 reads CASSGDRQGDGYTF. The CDR3 coding sequence is TGTGCCAGCAGCGGGGACCGACAAGGCGATGGCTACACCTTC.